This T cell receptor beta chain was profiled in a study of post-analysis software for immune sequencing data. The V and J ends lost 7 bases and 3 bases, in that order; junction bases with no gene match: 5. CDR1 SGHRS and CDR2 YFSETQ come from the germline V gene. CDR3 size: 14 residues. Study-level findings and limits: When patients were compared with controls, 4 or 5 TRBV segments were more frequent, TRBV5-6, TRBV5-1 and TRBV20-1 among them.

Each TCR beta cDNA library carried unique molecular identifiers. MiXCR, applied by TCRdb to the PCR reads, yields one record per CDR3 protein. The sample has approximately 690,000 distinct CDR3 sequences, roughly three fifths seen once. Regarding this clonotype: Its antigen is undetermined.

This receptor was identified in a girl aged 2-10 years with multiple sclerosis. V is TRBV5-1 and J is TRBJ2-2; 8 bases are a match to TRBD2. Source material: blood. CDR3 DNA sequence: TGCGCCAGCGGAGCGGGAGTGTACACCGGGGAGCTGTTTTTT. Encoded protein: CASGAGVYTGELFF.